This T cell receptor (beta chain) is from a study of blood T cell repertoires in COVID-19. On the study more broadly: Samples came from the United States, Italy and Spain, spanning acute and convalescent COVID-19. From T cells, B-cell-depleted T cells, or PBMCs came the material, which was cDNA or gDNA.

In the original workflow: Cell counts per sample came from amplifying reference gene primers. TCRdb's copy holds only in-frame clones and misses some; the assay was immunoSEQ multiplex PCR. That table gives V, J and clone size, and the DNA gave D and trimming. The data hold around 70,000 clones, with over 70% observed a single time. This CDR3 has 15 amino acids. Germline V gene sequence: CDR1 SGDLS, CDR2 YYNGEE. The V and J ends lost 0 bases and 4 bases, in that order; junction bases with no gene match: 3. The rearrangement joins TRBV9 to TRBJ2-1, with 8 bases matching TRBD2. Sequencing input: peripheral blood. This receptor was taken from a man between 65 and 85 years old with acute or convalescent COVID-19. This chain's CDR3 is CASSVGASGYNEQFF. The CDR3 coding sequence is TGTGCCAGCAGCGTAGGGGCTAGCGGGTACAATGAGCAGTTCTTC.